This T cell receptor beta chain is from a study of memory CD8 T cells in hepatitis C reinfection (dated by TCRdb to about 2017). For context, the study as a whole: Among the donors, a few cleared two back-to-back HCV infections on their own, whereas two got rid of a primary infection but ended up chronically infected after reinfection. A case counted as HCV reinfection when an HCV RNA test came back positive after two negative tests taken at least 60 days apart. Pre-reinfection samples were collected between 55 and 20 weeks before reinfection was detected. The study tracked the TCR beta repertoire of virus-specific CD8 T cells longitudinally across an HCV reinfection episode in about 5 donors. Five or six reinfection cases with stored pre-reinfection samples were identified between the late 2000s and the early 2010s. In the reinfection study, participants with a resolved prior HCV infection were followed up every 3 months. What the study reported, not specific to this receptor: Because only a few donors were included, definitive conclusions about public clonotypes linked to secondary clearance were beyond the reach of the study.

According to the study, the label for this sample's time point signals: pre-reinfection, 55 to 20 weeks before reinfection detection. TCR sequencing was performed on the sorted cells directly ex vivo, without any in vitro expansion beforehand. The donors were people who inject drugs and were enrolled in the Montreal Acute Hepatitis C Cohort Study (HEPCO) in Canada. As controls, total naive CD8 T cells were sorted as viable CD3+ CD8+ CD45RO- cells from a couple of donors at all three reinfection time points. Before sorting, cryopreserved peripheral blood mononuclear cells were thawed and used as the source for purifying CD8 T cells. The MACS CD8+ T cell Isolation Kit was used to enrich CD8 T cells through negative selection. Cell sorting was done on a BD FACSAria II sorter with FACSDiva software, and data were analyzed with FlowJo. Libraries came from the immunoSEQ multiplex PCR assay. Genomic DNA was pulled from the sorted cells, and the automated high-throughput method of Adaptive Biotechnologies was used to sequence the TCR beta V, D and J regions. A two-step, bias-controlled multiplex PCR was used to amplify CDR3 regions. An Illumina instrument was used to sequence the amplified TCR beta libraries. The authors' analysis ran thus. Demultiplexed reads were processed to lower amplification and sequencing bias, and the IMGT database was used to assign CDR3 sequences to gene families. ImmunoSEQ software version 2.0 was used to analyze the repertoire data. Out-of-frame sequences and sequences containing stop codons in the CDR3 were removed from the clonotype lists. Clonotypes with a frequency below 0.01% were excluded because such low-frequency clonotypes corresponded to less than one cell. Richness was calculated by dividing observed richness by the number of input cells, and evenness was calculated by dividing Shannon entropy by the log of observed richness. Repertoire diversity and similarity between time points were quantified using Simpson diversity and Morisita-Horn overlap indices. Clonotypes were categorized as dominant (>1%), sub-dominant (0.5-0.99%), low abundance (0.1-0.49%) or lowest abundance (<0.1%). For the germline index, total nucleotide additions were subtracted from total CDR3 length, and that difference was then divided by total CDR3 length. Drawn from immuneACCESS, this table holds only the in-frame rearrangements with V and J called that TCRdb kept. Clones are partly lost; checked studies trace under half to an unresolved V gene and leave the rest unexplained. V, J and clone size are taken as reported in that table, and D and trimming were inferred from the DNA itself. This sample is represented by about 50,000 clones; over 85% of them were singletons. The ten largest make up approximately 1% of the sample.

This clone was counted between two and nine times. Its antigen is unknown. The sample holds no much larger clone one base away, and base qualities are not on file. Its CDR3 holds 13 amino acids, cysteine through phenylalanine. Only the CDR3 DNA is retained, 39 bases long and in frame from the first base. V loses 2 bases, J loses 5 bases, and the germline ends lie 10 bases apart. The CDR1 and CDR2 encoded by the germline V gene (reference sequence) are MNHNY and SVGAGI. Sequenced material: naive CD8+ T cells sorted from blood. The cell subset or site label on this specimen signifies: total naive CD8+CD45RO- T cells. The rearrangement joined TRBV6-6 to TRBJ2-7, and TRBD1 may be the D gene, going by 5 matching bases. This TCR derives from a man in his late teens or twenties with hepatitis C virus infection. The DNA sequence is as follows: TGTGCCAGCAGTTACGCAGGGTTTAACGAGCAGTACTTC. Translation gives CASSYAGFNEQYF.